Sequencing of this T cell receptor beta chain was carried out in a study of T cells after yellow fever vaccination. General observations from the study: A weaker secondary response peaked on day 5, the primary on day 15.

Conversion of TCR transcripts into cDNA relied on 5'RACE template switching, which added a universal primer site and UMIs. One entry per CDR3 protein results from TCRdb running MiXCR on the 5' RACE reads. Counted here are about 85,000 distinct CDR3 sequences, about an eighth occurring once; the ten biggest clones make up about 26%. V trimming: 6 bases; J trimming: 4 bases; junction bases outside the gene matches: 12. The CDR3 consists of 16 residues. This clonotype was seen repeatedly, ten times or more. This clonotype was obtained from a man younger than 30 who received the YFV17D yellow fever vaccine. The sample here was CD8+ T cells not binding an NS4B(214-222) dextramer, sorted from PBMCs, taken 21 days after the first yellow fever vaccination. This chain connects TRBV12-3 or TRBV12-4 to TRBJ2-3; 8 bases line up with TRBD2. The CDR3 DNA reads TGTGCCAGCAGCCCTTGGGGTAGCGGGGCCTCAGATACGCAGTATTTT. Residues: CASSPWGSGASDTQYF.